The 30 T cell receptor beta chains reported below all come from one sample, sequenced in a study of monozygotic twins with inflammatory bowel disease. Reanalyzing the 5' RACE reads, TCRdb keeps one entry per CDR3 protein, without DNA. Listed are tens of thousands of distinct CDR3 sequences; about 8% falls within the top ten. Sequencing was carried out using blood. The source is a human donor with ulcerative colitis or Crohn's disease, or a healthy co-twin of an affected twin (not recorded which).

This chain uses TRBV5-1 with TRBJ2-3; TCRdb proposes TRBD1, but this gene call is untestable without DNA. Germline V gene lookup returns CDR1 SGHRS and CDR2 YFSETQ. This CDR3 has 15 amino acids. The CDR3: CASSLGITGGDTQYF.

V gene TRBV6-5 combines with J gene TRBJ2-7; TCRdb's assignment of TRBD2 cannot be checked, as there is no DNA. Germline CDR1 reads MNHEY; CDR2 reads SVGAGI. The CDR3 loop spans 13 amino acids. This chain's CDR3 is CASSPGTIYEQYF.

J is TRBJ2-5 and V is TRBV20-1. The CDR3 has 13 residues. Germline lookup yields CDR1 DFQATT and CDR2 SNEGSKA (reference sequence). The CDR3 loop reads CSARVDRWETQYF.

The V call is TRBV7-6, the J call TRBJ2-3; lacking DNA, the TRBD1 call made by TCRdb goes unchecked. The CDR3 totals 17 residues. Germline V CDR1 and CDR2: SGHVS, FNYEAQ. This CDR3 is CASSLLANGGFADTQYF. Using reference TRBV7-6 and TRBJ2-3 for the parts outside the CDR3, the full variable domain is GAGVSQSPRYKVTKRGQDVALRCDPISGHVSLYWYRQALGQGPEFLTYFNYEAQQDKSGLPNDRFSAERPEGSISTLTIQRTEQRDSAMYRCASSLLANGGFADTQYFGPGTRLTVL.

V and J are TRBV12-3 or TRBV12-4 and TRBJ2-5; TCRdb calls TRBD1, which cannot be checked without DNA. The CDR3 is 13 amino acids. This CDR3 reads CASRRGTKETQYF.

CDR3 sequence reads: CASSLVFQDNTEAFF. The chain joins TRBV5-1 to TRBJ1-1. The CDR3 has 15 residues. CDR1 is SGHRS, CDR2 YFSETQ, per germline.

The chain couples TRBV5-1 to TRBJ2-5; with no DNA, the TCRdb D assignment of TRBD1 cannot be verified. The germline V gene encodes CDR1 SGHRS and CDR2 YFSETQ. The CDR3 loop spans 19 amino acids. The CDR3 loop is CASSLEAGHWELGQETQYF.

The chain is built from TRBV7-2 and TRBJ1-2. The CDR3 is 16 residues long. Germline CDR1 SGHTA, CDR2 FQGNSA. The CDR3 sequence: CASSLELAAGNYGYTF.

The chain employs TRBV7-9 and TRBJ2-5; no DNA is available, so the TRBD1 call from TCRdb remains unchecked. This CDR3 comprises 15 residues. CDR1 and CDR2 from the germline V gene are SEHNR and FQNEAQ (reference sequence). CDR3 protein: CASSPRDREQETQYF.

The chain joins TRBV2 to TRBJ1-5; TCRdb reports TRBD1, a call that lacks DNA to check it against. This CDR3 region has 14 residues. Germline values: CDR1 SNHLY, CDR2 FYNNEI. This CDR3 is CASSEWTENQPQHF.

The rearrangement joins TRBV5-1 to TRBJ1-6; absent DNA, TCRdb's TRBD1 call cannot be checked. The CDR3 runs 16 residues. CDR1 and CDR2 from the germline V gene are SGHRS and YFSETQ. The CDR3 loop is CASSLVGQGASSPLHF.

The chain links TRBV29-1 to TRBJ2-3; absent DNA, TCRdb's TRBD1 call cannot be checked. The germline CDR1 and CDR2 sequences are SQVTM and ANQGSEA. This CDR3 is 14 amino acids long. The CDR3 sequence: CSYIQVGGADTQYF.

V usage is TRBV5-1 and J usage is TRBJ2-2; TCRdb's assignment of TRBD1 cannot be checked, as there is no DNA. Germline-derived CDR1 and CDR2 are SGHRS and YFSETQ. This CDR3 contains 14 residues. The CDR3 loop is CASSLTGTTGELFF. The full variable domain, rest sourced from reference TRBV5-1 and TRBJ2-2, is KAGVTQTPRYLIKTRGQQVTLSCSPISGHRSVSWYQQTPGQGLQFLFEYFSETQRNKGNFPGRFSGRQFSNSRSEMNVSTLELGDSALYLCASSLTGTTGELFFGEGSRLTVL.

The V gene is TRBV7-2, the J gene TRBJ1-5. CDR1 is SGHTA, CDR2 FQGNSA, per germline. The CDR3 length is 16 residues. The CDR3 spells CASSTASDGSNQPQHF.

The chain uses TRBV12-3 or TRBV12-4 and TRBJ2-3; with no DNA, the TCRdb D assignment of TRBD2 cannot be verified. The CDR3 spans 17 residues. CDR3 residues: CASSGTSGGRSTDTQYF.

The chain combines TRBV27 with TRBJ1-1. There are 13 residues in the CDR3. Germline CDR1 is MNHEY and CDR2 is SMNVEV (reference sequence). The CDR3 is CASKVSGNTEAFF.

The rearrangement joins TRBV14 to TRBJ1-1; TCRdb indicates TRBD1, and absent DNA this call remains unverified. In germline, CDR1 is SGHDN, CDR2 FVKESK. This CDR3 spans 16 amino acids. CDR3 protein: CASSQDRGQVNTEAFF.

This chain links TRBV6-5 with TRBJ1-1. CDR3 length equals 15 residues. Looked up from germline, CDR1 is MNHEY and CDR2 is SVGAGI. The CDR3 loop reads CASSYSRDLNTEAFF.

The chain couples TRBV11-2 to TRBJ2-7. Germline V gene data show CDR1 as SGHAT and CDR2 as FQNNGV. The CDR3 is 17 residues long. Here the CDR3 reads CASSLHTIMTIYYEQYF.

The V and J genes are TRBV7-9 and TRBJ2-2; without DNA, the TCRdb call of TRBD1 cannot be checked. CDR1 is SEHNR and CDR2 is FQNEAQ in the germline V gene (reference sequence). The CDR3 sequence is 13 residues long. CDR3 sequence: CAPGSQGTGELFF. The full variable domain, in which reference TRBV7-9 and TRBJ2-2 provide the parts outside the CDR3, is DTGVSQNPRHKITKRGQNVTFRCDPISEHNRLYWYRQTLGQGPEFLTYFQNEAQLEKSRLLSDRFSAERPKGSFSTLEIQRTEQGDSAMYLCAPGSQGTGELFFGEGSRLTVL.

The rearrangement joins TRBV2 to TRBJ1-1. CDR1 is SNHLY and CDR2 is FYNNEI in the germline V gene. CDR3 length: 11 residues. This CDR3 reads CASSGETEAFF. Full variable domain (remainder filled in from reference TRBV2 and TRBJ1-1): EPEVTQTPSHQVTQMGQEVILRCVPISNHLYFYWYRQILGQKVEFLVSFYNNEISEKSEIFDDQFSVERPDGSNFTLKIRSTKLEDSAMYFCASSGETEAFFGQGTRLTVV.

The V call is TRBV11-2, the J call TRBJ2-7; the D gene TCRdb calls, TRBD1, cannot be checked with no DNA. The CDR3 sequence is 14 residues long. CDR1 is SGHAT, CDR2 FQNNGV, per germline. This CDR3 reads CASSFGGLAYEQYF.

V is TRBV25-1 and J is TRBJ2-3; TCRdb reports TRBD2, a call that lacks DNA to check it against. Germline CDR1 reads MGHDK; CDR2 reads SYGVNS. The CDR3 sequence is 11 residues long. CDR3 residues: CASGLTDTQYF.

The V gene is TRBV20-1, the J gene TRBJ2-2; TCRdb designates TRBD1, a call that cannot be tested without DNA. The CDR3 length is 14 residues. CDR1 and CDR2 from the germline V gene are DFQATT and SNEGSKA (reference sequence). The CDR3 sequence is CSASGTGDTGELFF.

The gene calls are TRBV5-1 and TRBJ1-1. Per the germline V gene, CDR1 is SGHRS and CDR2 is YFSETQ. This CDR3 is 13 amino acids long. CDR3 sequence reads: CASSLVGLTEAFF.

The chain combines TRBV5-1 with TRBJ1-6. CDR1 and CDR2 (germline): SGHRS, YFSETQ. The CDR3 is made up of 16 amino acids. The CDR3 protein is CASSREGGNYNSPLHF.

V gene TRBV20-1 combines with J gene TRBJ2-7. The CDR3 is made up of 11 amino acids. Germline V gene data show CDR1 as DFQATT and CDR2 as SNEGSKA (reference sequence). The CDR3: CSASSPYEQYF.

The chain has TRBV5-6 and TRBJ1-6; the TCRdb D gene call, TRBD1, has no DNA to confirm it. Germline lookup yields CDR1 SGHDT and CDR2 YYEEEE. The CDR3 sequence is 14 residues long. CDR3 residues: CASSLRQGTSPLHF.

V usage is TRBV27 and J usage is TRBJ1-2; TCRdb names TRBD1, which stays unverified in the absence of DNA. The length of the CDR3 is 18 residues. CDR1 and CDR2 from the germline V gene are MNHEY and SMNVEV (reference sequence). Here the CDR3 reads CASSLSSYGTGGRDGYTF.

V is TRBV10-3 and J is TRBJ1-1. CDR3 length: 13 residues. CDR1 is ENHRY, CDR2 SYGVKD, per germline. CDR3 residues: CASRASASTEAFF.